Below are 10 T cell receptor beta chains sequenced from a single sample in a study of blood T cell repertoires in COVID-19. TCRdb's table, derived via immunoSEQ multiplex PCR, lists solely in-frame clones and lacks some. The repertoire holds around 240,000 clones, about 82% seen once, with roughly 2% in the top ten. Sample: PBMCs or T cells enriched from blood (not recorded which). All receptors derive from a woman in her forties or fifties who had recovered from COVID-19.

The genes are TRBV7-9 and TRBJ2-1; no definite D call. Germline lookup yields CDR1 SEHNR and CDR2 FQNEAQ (reference sequence). Deletions cut 6 bases from V and 4 bases from J, with 10 bases between. CDR3 length: 13 amino acids. CDR3 amino acids: CASSPSPYNEQFF. The DNA for the CDR3 is TGTGCCAGCAGTCCTTCCCCTTACAATGAGCAGTTCTTC.

A few counts support this clone. The chain links TRBV27 to TRBJ2-7; maybe TRBD2 (7 bases). V was shortened by 4 bases and J by 6 bases, with 16 bases between the two germline ends. Germline V gives CDR1 MNHEY, CDR2 SMNVEV (reference sequence). The CDR3 runs 14 residues. The CDR3 sequence: CASSYTRGGGEQYF. CDR3 coding DNA: TGTGCCAGCAGTTACACCCGGGGAGGGGGCGAGCAGTACTTC.

In this sample, this clone turned up a few times. The chain uses TRBV7-9 and TRBJ1-2; perhaps TRBD1 as D (6 bases). Germline assignment: CDR1 SEHNR and CDR2 FQNEAQ (reference sequence). The CDR3 sequence is 12 residues long. Between the trimmed V and J ends, which lost 5 bases and 14 bases, there was a span of 18 bases. The CDR3 here is CASSDEGTSGTF. In DNA form, the CDR3 reads TGTGCCAGCAGCGACGAAGGGACAAGCGGAACCTTC.

The chain uses TRBV6-2 or TRBV6-3 and TRBJ2-4; no firm D call. From germline, CDR1 is MNHEY and CDR2 SVGEGT. The length of the CDR3 is 15 residues. Trimming took 6 bases from V and 1 from J, leaving 13 bases between them. DNA for the CDR3: TGTGCCAGCAGCTTCGGGTCAGCGGCCAAAAACATTCAGTACTTC. It specifies CASSFGSAAKNIQYF.

The chain uses TRBV15 and TRBJ1-2; 8 nucleotides line up with TRBD1. The CDR3 has 14 residues. CDR1 and CDR2 from the germline V gene are LNHNV and YYDKDF (reference sequence). V gave up 5 bases and J gave up 5 bases; unmatched junction bases: 7. CDR3 nucleotides: TGTGCCACCAGCGCGGACAGGGTAGGGTATGGCTACACCTTC. This gives the protein CATSADRVGYGYTF.

In this sample, this clone turned up once. The chain couples TRBV4-1 to TRBJ2-1; TRBD2 is a possible D gene (6 bases). Trimming removed 0 bases from V and 6 bases from J, with 15 bases in between. Germline CDR1 is MGHRA and CDR2 is YSYEKL. This CDR3 spans 16 amino acids. CDR3 loop: CASSQERAGRGNEQFF. The CDR3 DNA follows: TGCGCCAGCAGCCAAGAAAGAGCGGGTCGGGGCAATGAGCAGTTCTTC.

The chain links TRBV28 to TRBJ2-5; tentative D call: TRBD1 (6 bases). The CDR3 spans 13 residues. Germline CDR1 and CDR2: MDHEN and SYDVKM. V lost 4 bases and J lost 5, with 11 bases in between. The CDR3 sequence is CASSSGERETQYF. CDR3 DNA sequence: TGTGCCAGCAGTTCAGGGGAAAGGGAGACCCAGTACTTC.

This clone came up once. This chain links TRBV4-1 with TRBJ1-2, with 10 bases that match TRBD1. There are 15 residues in the CDR3. Germline V lookup: CDR1 MGHRA, CDR2 YSYEKL. J lost 7 bases, V lost 2 bases, and 7 bases had no gene match. The chain's CDR3 is CASSQPERDRGGYTF. The CDR3, as DNA: TGCGCCAGCAGCCAACCCGAAAGGGACAGGGGTGGCTACACCTTC.

V is TRBV9 and J is TRBJ2-7; D gene unclear. The CDR3 spans 15 residues. The germline gives CDR1 SGDLS, CDR2 YYNGEE. V was shortened by 0 bases and J by 1 base, with 11 bases between the two germline ends. The CDR3 sequence is CASSVGWLESYEQYF. In nucleotides, the CDR3 is TGTGCCAGCAGCGTAGGGTGGCTAGAATCCTACGAGCAGTACTTC.

The chain has TRBV6-2 or TRBV6-3 and TRBJ2-7; maybe TRBD2 (6 bases). The CDR3 has 15 residues. The V and J ends lost 6 bases and 0 bases respectively, with 15 bases between them. Germline CDR1 is MNHEY and CDR2 is SVGEGT. The CDR3, as DNA: TGTGCCAGCAGCGGGGGAGGTGGAGGCTCCTACGAGCAGTACTTC. The encoded protein is CASSGGGGGSYEQYF.